This T cell receptor (beta chain) was captured in a study of PD-1 blockade in classical Hodgkin lymphoma. Time point defined: cycle 4 day 1 (C4D1), after around six weeks of nivolumab. Relapse after autologous stem cell transplantation occurred in every patient, and brentuximab vedotin exposure varied. V was clipped by 3 bases and J by 7 bases; unmatched bases: 8. The CDR3 loop spans 16 amino acids. The germline V gene encodes CDR1 SNHLY and CDR2 FYNNEI. On this clone: Antigen unknown.

The method was immunoSEQ multiplex PCR; TCRdb's version includes in-frame clones alone and lacks a portion of them. The sample carries about 90,000 clones, 75% to 85% recorded once. General study results and limits: With CD4+ cells, TCR diversity rose significantly by C4D1, but not with CD8+ cells.

V is TRBV2 and J is TRBJ2-1; the match to TRBD2 covers 11 bases. The specimen comprised peripheral blood mononuclear cells (PBMCs), sampled before the fourth cycle of nivolumab. The receptor comes from a human donor with classical Hodgkin lymphoma. CDR3 sequence reads: CASSELVAGGENEQFF. CDR3 sequence (DNA): TGTGCCAGCAGTGAGTTGGTAGCGGGAGGGGAGAATGAGCAGTTCTTC.